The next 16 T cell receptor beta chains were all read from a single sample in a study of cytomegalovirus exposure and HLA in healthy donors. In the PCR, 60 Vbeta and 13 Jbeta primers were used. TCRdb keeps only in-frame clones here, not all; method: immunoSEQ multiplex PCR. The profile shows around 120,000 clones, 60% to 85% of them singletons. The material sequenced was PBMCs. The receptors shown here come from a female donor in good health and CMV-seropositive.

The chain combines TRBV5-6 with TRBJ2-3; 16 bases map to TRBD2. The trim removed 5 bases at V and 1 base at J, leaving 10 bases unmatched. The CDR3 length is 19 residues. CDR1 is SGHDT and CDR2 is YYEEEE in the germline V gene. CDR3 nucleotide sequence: TGTGCCAGCAGTTCGGGACTAGCGGGGGGGATCTTTGGCACAGATACGCAGTATTTT. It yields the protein CASSSGLAGGIFGTDTQYF.

CDR3 coding DNA: TGTGCCAGCAGTTACTCGAGGCAGCTGGAAGGCTACACCTTC. Encoded protein: CASSYSRQLEGYTF. The chain links TRBV6-6 to TRBJ1-2; D unresolved. The germline gives CDR1 MNHNY, CDR2 SVGAGI (reference sequence). The CDR3 covers 14 residues. V lost 0 bases, J lost 8 bases, and 13 bases lay in between.

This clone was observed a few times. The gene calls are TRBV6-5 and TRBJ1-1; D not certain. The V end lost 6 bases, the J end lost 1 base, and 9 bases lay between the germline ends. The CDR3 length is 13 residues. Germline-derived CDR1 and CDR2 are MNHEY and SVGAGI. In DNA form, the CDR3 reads TGTGCCAGCAGACTTAGCCGGAACACTGAAGCTTTCTTT. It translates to CASRLSRNTEAFF.

CDR3 bases: TGTGCCAGCTCTTCTCGGGGGGGGCCGGACTACGAGCAGTACTTC. Amino acid sequence: CASSSRGGPDYEQYF. J is TRBJ2-7 and V is TRBV7-3, with 8 nucleotides matching TRBD2. The V gene's germline CDR1 is SGHTA and CDR2 FQGTGA. This CDR3 comprises 15 residues. V shed 8 bases, J shed 3 bases, and the junction held 12 bases outside the gene matches.

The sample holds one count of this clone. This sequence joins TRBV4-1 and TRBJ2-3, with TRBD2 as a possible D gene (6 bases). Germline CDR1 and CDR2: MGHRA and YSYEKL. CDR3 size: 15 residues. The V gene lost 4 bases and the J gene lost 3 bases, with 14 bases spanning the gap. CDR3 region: CASSPPGVGTDTQYF. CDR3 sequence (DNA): TGCGCCAGCAGCCCTCCGGGGGTGGGAACAGATACGCAGTATTTT.

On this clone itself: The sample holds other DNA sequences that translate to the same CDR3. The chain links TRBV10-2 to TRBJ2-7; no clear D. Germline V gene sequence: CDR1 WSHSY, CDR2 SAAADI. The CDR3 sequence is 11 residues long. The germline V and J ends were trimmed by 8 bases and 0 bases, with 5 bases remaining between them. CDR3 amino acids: CASSNSYEQYF. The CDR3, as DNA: TGCGCCAGCTCTAACTCCTACGAGCAGTACTTC.

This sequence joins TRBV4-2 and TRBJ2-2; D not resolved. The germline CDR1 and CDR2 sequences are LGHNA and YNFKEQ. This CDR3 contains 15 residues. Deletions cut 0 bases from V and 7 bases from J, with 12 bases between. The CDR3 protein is CASSQESPGYGELFF. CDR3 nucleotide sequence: TGTGCCAGCAGCCAAGAATCCCCGGGTTACGGGGAGCTGTTTTTT.

CDR3 residues: CASSSSGLGGTGELFF. Written as DNA, the CDR3 is TGTGCCAGCAGTAGTAGCGGGCTTGGGGGCACCGGGGAGCTGTTTTTT. This chain uses TRBV28 with TRBJ2-2; 7 bases agree with TRBD2. The length of the CDR3 is 16 residues. CDR1 and CDR2 (germline): MDHEN, SYDVKM. V was pared by 5 bases and J by 4 bases, with 10 bases of the junction left unmatched.

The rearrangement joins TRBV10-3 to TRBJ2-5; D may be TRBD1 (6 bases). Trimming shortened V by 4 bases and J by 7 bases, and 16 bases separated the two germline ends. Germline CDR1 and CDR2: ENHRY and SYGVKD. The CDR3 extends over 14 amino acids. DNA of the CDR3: TGTGCCATCAGTGGGGGGCGGACCCCTGGGACCCAGTACTTC. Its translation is CAISGGRTPGTQYF.

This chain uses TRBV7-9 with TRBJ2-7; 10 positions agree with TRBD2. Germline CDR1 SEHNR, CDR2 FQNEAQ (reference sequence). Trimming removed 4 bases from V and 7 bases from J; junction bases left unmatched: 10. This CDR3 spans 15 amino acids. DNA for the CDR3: TGTGCCAGCAGCTCCCTAGCGGGAGTAATATGGGAGCAGTACTTC. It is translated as CASSSLAGVIWEQYF. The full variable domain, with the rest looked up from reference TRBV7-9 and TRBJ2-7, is DTGVSQNPRHKITKRGQNVTFRCDPISEHNRLYWYRQTLGQGPEFLTYFQNEAQLEKSRLLSDRFSAERPKGSFSTLEIQRTEQGDSAMYLCASSSLAGVIWEQYFGPGTRLTVT.

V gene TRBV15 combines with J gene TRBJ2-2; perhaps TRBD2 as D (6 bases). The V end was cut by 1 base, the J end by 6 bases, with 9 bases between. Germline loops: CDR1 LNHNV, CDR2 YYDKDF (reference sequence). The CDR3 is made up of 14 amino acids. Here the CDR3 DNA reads TGTGCCACCAGCAGAGGCGGGACGGCCGGGGAGCTGTTTTTT. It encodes CATSRGGTAGELFF.

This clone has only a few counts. The DNA of the CDR3 is TGTGCCAGCAGCCCCAACCCCAGGGATGGCTACACCTTC. Translating gives CASSPNPRDGYTF. The rearrangement joins TRBV7-9 to TRBJ1-2, with a weak D call TRBD1 (5 bases). CDR3 length: 13 residues. V was shortened by 5 bases and J by 6 bases, with 13 bases between the two germline ends. CDR1 SEHNR and CDR2 FQNEAQ come from the germline V gene (reference sequence). Combining the CDR3 with reference TRBV7-9 and TRBJ1-2 gives the whole variable domain DTGVSQNPRHKITKRGQNVTFRCDPISEHNRLYWYRQTLGQGPEFLTYFQNEAQLEKSRLLSDRFSAERPKGSFSTLEIQRTEQGDSAMYLCASSPNPRDGYTFGSGTRLTVV.

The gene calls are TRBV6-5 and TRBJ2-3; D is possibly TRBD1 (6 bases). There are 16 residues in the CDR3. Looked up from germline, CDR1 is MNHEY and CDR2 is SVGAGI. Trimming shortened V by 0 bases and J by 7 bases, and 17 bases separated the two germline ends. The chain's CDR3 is CASSYSTFGRGNTQYF. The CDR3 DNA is TGTGCCAGCAGTTACTCGACGTTCGGAAGGGGGAATACGCAGTATTTT.

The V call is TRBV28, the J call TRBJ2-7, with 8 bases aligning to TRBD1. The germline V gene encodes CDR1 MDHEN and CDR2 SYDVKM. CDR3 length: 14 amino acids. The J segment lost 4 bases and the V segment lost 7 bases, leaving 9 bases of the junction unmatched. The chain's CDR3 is CASNSGTGVYEQYF. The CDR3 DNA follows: TGTGCCAGCAACTCCGGGACAGGCGTTTACGAGCAGTACTTC.

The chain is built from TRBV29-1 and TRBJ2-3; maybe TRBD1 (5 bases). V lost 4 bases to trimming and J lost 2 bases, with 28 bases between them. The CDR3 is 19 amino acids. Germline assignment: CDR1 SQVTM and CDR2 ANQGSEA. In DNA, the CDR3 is TGCAGCGTTGGGGCCCCCTTAGACAGCACAGTGGTCCCCACAGATACGCAGTATTTT. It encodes CSVGAPLDSTVVPTDTQYF.

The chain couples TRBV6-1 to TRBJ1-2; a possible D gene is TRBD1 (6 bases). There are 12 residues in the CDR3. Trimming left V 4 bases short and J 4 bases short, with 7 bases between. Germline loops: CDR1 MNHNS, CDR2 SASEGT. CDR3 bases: TGTGCCAGCAGTGTCAGGGGCTATGGCTACACCTTC. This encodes CASSVRGYGYTF.